This entry concerns a single TCR beta chain. Its antigen remains unknown. The data belong to a study of T cell responses to AZD1222 COVID-19 vaccine. The CDR3 is made up of 13 amino acids. Germline V CDR1 and CDR2: SGHTA, FQGNSA. V was clipped by 5 bases and J by 8 bases, with 15 bases between them. Notes on the study in general: Increased Spike-specific TCR breadth and depth were observed after two AZD1222 doses. Mostly white British, mostly female donors; authors suggested clonal diversity may be underestimated. No day 14 peak samples; only post-peak repertoires were characterized.

Assay used: immunoSEQ multiplex PCR; TCRdb lists only in-frame clones, some missing. This table holds roughly 70,000 clones, more than 70% found once. Here the sequenced sample was peripheral blood, taken 28 days after the second dose of the MenACWY control vaccine. The sequence derives from an adult who received the MenACWY meningococcal vaccine as a control. This chain connects TRBV7-2 to TRBJ1-2; D may be TRBD1 (6 bases). The CDR3 nucleotides read TGTGCCAGCAGCCTGTCCCTGGGGGGCGGCTACACCTTC. Its translation is CASSLSLGGGYTF.